A single T cell receptor beta chain is shown here with its context. The protocol was immunoSEQ multiplex PCR, while the TCRdb copy is restricted to in-frame clones and leaves out a portion. The repertoire holds just over 60,000 clones, 60% to 85% seen once, with approximately 4% in the top ten. The entry originates in a study of radiotherapy plus CTLA-4 blockade in lung cancer. Trimming shortened V by 0 bases and J by 3 bases, and 9 bases separated the two germline ends. The CDR3 consists of 14 residues. The germline CDR1 and CDR2 sequences are LGHNA and YSLEER. Sequencing used peripheral blood, obtained from a patient treated with radiotherapy plus ipilimumab. The rearrangement uses TRBV4-3 and TRBJ2-7; no clear D. The TCR was taken from a human donor with non-small cell lung cancer who had a complete response to radiotherapy plus ipilimumab. CDR3 in amino acids: CASSQEVVSYEQYV. CDR3 DNA sequence: TGCGCCAGCAGCCAAGAAGTTGTCAGCTACGAGCAGTACGTC.